Included here is one T cell receptor beta chain sequence, with context. The antigen is unknown. CDR3 length: 16 amino acids. V was clipped by 3 bases and J by 4 bases; unmatched bases: 7. Looked up from germline, CDR1 is DFQATT and CDR2 is SNEGSKA (reference sequence). With no exceptions, donors were healthy Caucasians. This entry comes from a study of identical twins. Notes on the study in general: Memory repertoires showed no such pattern, whereas abundant cord blood beta clonotypes carried fewer insertions. Out-of-frame TCR alpha sharing in monozygotic twins exceeded recombination model predictions.

With template switching, a universal primer site was added, and the cDNA carried unique molecular identifiers. TCRdb fed the 5' RACE reads into MiXCR, producing one record per CDR3 protein. Of approximately 1.8 million distinct CDR3 sequences listed, roughly a third are singletons. Sequenced sample: cord blood. This chain links TRBV20-1 with TRBJ2-2; 11 nucleotides agree with TRBD2. The sequence was obtained from a newborn girl in good health. The CDR3 region is CSASLAGGPSTGELFF. CDR3 DNA sequence: TGCAGTGCTAGCTTAGCGGGGGGGCCTAGCACCGGGGAGCTGTTTTTT.